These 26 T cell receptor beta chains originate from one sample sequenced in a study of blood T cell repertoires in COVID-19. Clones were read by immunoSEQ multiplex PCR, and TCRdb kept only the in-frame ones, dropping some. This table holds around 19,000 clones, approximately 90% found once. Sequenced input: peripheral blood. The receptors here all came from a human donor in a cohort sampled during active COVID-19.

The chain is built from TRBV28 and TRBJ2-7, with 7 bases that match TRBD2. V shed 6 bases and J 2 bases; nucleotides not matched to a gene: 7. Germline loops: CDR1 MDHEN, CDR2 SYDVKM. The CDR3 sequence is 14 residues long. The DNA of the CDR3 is TGTGCCAGCAGACTTGGGAGGGCCCCCTACGAGCAGTACTTC. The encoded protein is CASRLGRAPYEQYF. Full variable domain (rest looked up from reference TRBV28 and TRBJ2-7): DVKVTQSSRYLVKRTGEKVFLECVQDMDHENMFWYRQDPGLGLRLIYFSYDVKMKEKGDIPEGYSVSREKKERFSLILESASTNQTSMYLCASRLGRAPYEQYFGPGTRLTVT.

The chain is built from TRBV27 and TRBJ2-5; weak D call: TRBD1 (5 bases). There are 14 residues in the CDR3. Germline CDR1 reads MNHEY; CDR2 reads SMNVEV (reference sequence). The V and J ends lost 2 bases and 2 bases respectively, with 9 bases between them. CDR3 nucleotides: TGTGCCAGCAGTTTACAGGGCTGGCAAGAGACCCAGTACTTC. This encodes CASSLQGWQETQYF.

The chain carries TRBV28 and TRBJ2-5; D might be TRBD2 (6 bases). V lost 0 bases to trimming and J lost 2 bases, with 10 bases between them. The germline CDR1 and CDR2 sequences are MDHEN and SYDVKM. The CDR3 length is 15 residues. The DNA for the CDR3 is TGTGCCAGCAGTTTATGGGGCCGGGGGCAAGAGACCCAGTACTTC. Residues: CASSLWGRGQETQYF.

The CDR3: CASSQVGGLAGADEQFF. In DNA form, the CDR3 reads TGCGCCAGCAGCCAAGTGGGGGGACTAGCGGGAGCGGATGAGCAGTTCTTC. The gene calls are TRBV4-1 and TRBJ2-1; 14 nucleotides agree with TRBD2. Germline V gene data show CDR1 as MGHRA and CDR2 as YSYEKL. J gave up 8 bases and V 1 base, and 7 bases lay outside the gene matches. This CDR3 is built from 17 residues.

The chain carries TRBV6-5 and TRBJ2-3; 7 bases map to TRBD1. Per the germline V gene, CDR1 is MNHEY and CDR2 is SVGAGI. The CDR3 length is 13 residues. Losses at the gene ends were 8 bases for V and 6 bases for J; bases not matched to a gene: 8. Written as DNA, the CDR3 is TGTGCCAGCCGTATGACAGGGCTGGATACGCAGTATTTT. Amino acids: CASRMTGLDTQYF.

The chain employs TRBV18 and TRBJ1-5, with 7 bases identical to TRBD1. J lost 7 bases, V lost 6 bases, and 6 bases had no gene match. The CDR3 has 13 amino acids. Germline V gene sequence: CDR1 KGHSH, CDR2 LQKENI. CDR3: CASSLGQEQPQHF. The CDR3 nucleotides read TGTGCCAGCTCCCTCGGACAGGAACAGCCCCAGCATTTT. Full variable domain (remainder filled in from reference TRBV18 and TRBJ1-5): NAGVMQNPRHLVRRRGQEARLRCSPMKGHSHVYWYRQLPEEGLKFMVYLQKENIIDESGMPKERFSAEFPKEGPSILRIQQVVRGDSAAYFCASSLGQEQPQHFGDGTRLSIL.

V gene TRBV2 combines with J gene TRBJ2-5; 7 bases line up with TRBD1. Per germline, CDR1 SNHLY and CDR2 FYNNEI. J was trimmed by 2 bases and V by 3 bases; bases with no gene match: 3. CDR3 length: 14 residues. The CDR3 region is CASSDRTGQETQYF. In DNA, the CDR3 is TGTGCCAGCAGTGATCGGACAGGTCAAGAGACCCAGTACTTC.

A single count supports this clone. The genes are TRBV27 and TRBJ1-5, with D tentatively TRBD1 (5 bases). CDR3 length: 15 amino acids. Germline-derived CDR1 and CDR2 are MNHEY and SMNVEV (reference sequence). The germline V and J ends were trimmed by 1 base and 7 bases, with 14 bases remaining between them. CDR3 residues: CASSLWGRVGQPQHF. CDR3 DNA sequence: TGTGCCAGCAGTTTATGGGGCAGGGTAGGCCAGCCCCAGCATTTT.

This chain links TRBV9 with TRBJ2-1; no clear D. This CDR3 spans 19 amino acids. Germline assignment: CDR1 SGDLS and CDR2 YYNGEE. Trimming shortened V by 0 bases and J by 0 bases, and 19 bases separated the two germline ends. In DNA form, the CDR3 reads TGTGCCAGCAGCGTAGAATTGGGTCTAGGTCTCAGCTCCTACAATGAGCAGTTCTTC. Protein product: CASSVELGLGLSSYNEQFF.

Written as DNA, the CDR3 is TGTGCCAGCAGCTTAACTGGCGCTGGCAATAGCCCGACCACCGGGGAGCTGTTTTTT. Protein sequence: CASSLTGAGNSPTTGELFF. The rearrangement joins TRBV7-3 to TRBJ2-2; D gene uncertain. Per germline, CDR1 SGHTA and CDR2 FQGTGA. The CDR3 is 19 residues long. Trimming removed 0 bases at V and 4 bases at J, with 21 bases between. Complete variable domain (other parts from reference TRBV7-3 and TRBJ2-2): GAGVSQTPSNKVTEKGKYVELRCDPISGHTALYWYRQSLGQGPEFLIYFQGTGAADDSGLPNDRFFAVRPEGSVSTLKIQRTERGDSAVYLCASSLTGAGNSPTTGELFFGEGSRLTVL.

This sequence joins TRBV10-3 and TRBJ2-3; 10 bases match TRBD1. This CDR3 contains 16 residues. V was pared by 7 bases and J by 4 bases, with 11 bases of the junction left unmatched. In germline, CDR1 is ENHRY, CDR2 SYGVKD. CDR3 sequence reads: CAITPRRDRGSDTQYF. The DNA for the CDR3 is TGTGCCATCACCCCCCGGAGGGACAGGGGTTCAGATACGCAGTATTTT.

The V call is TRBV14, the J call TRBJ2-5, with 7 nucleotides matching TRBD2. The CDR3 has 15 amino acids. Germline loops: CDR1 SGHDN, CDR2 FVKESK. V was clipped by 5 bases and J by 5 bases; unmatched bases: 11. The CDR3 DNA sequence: TGTGCCAGCAGCTCCCAACTAGCGCCCGGGGAGACCCAGTACTTC. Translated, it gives CASSSQLAPGETQYF.

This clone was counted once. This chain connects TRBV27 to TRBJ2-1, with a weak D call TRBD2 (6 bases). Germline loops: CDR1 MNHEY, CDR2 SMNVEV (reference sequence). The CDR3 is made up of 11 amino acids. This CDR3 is CAKNGLHEQFF. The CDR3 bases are TGTGCTAAAAACGGACTACATGAGCAGTTCTTC.

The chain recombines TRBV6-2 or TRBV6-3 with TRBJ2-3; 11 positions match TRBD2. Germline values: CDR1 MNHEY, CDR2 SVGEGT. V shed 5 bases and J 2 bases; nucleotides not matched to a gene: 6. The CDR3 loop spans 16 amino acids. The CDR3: CASSPLGLAATDTQYF. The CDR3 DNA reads TGTGCCAGCAGTCCGCTGGGACTAGCGGCCACAGATACGCAGTATTTT.

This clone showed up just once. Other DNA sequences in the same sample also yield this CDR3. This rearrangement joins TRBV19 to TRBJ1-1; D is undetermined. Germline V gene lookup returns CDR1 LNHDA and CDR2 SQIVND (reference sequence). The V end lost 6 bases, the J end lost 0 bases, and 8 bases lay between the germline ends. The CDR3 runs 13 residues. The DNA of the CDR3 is TGTGCCAGTAGCAGAACACTGAACACTGAAGCTTTCTTT. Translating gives CASSRTLNTEAFF.

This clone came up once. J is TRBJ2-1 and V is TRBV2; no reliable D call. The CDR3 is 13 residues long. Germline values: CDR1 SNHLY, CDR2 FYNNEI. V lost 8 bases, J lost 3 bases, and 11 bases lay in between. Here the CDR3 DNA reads TGTGCCAGCGGCCAGGTTAACTACAATGAGCAGTTCTTC. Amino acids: CASGQVNYNEQFF.

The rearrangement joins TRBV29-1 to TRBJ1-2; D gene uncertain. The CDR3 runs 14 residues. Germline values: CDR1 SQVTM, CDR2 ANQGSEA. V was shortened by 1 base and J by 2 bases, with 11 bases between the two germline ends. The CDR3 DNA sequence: TGCAGCGTTGAAGCCCGGGGAGAGAACTATGGCTACACCTTC. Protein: CSVEARGENYGYTF.

The chain's CDR3 is CASSPTGLAGRDTQYF. Written as DNA, the CDR3 is TGTGCCAGCAGCCCTACCGGGCTAGCGGGCAGAGATACGCAGTATTTT. V is TRBV7-3 and J is TRBJ2-3, with 8 bases lining up with TRBD2. The CDR3 loop spans 16 amino acids. Germline loops: CDR1 SGHTA, CDR2 FQGTGA. V dropped 5 bases and J dropped 5; count of bases not matched to a gene: 12.

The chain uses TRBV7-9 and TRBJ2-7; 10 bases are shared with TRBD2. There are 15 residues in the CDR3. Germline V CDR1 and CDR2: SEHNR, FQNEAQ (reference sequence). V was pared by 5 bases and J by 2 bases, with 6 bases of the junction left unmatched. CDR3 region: CASSPKREGPYEQYF. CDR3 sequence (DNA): TGTGCCAGCAGCCCGAAGCGGGAGGGCCCCTACGAGCAGTACTTC.

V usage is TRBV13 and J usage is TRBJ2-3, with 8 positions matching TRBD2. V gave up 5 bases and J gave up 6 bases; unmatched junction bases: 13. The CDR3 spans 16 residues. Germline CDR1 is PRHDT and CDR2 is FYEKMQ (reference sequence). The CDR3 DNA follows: TGTGCCAGCAGCATAATAGCGGGATTGCCTCTCGATACGCAGTATTTT. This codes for CASSIIAGLPLDTQYF.

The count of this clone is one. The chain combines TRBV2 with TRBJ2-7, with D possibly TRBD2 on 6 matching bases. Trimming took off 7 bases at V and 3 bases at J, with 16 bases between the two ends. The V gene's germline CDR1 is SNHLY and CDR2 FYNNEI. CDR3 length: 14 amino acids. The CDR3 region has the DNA TGTGCCAGCAAGTTGGAGGGGTTCCGCTACGAGCAGTACTTC. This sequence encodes CASKLEGFRYEQYF.

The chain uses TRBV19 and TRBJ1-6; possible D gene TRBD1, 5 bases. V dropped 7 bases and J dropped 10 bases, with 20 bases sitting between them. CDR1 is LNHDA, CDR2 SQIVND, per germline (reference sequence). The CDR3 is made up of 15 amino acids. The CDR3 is CASTPRLEGYSPLHF. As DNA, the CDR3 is TGTGCCAGTACCCCCAGGCTGGAGGGGTACTCACCCCTCCACTTT.

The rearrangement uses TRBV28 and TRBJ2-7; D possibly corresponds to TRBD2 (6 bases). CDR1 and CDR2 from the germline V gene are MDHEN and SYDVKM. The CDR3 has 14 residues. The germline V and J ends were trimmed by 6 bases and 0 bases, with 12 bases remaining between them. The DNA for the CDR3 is TGTGCCAGCAGCTCACCCGGGAGCTCCTACGAGCAGTACTTC. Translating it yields CASSSPGSSYEQYF.

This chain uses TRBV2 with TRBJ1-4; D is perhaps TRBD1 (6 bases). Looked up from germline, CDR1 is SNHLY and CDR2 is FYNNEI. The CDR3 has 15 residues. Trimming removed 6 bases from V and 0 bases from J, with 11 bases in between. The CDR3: CASSYRDATNEKLFF. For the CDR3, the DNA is TGTGCCAGCAGCTACAGGGATGCAACTAATGAAAAACTGTTTTTT.

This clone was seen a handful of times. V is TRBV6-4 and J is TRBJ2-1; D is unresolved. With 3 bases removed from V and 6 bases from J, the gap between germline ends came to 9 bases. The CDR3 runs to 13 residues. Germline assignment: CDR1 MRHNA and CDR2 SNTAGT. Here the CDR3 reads CASSELATNEQFF. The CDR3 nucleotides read TGTGCCAGCAGTGAATTAGCTACCAATGAGCAGTTCTTC.

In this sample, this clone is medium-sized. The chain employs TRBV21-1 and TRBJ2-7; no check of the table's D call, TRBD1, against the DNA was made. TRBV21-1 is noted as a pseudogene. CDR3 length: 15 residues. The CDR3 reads CASSPPPSGRYEQYF. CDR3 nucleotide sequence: TGTGCCAGCAGCCCCCCTCCCAGTGGTCGCTACGAGCAGTACTTC.